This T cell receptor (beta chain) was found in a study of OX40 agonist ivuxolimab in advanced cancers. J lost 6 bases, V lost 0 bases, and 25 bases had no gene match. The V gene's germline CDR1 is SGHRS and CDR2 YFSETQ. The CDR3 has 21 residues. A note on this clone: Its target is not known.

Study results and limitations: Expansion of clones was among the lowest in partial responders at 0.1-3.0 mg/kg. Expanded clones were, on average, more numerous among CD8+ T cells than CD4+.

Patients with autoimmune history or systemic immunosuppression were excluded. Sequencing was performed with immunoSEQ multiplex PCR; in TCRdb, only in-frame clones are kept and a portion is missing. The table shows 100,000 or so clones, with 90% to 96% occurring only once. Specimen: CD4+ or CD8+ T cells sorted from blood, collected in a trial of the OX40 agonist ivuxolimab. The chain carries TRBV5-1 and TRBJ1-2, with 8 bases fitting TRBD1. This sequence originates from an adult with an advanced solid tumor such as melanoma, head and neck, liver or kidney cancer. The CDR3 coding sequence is TGCGCCAGCAGCTTGGGGACAGGGTCCGGCCCGTGGGTCGCTGGTGGTGATGGCTACACCTTC. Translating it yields CASSLGTGSGPWVAGGDGYTF.